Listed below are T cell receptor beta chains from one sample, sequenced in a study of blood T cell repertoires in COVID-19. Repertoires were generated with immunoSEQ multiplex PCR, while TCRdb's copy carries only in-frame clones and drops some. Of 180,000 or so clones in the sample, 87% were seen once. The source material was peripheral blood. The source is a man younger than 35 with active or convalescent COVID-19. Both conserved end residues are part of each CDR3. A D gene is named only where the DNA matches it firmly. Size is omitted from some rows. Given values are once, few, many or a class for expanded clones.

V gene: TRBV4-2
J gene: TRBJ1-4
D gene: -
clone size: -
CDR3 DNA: TGTGCCAGCAGCCAAGAGATCGGGGGACTGTTTTTT
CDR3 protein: CASSQEIGGLFF

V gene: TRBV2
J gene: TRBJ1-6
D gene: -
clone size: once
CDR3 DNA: TGTGCCAGCAGCGCCCAAGGGACTTCCAGATTCCGCTATAATTCACCCCTCCACTTT
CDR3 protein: CASSAQGTSRFRYNSPLHF

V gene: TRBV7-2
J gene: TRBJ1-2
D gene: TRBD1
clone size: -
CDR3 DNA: TGTGCCAGCAGCTCTCGGGACAGCCCGTCCAGTAACTATGGCTACACCTTC
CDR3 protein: CASSSRDSPSSNYGYTF

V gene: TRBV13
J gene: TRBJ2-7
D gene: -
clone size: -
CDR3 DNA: TGTGCCAGCAGCTTAGAAGAGCACGAGCAGTACTTC
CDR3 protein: CASSLEEHEQYF

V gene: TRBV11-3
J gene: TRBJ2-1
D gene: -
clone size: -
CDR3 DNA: TGTGCCAGCAGCTATTTATTAGCAAGTGAGCAGTTCTTC
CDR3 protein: CASSYLLASEQFF

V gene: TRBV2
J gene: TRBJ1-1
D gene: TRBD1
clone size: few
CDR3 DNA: TGTGCCAGCAGGAGGGGGACAGGGGACTACACTGAAGCTTTCTTT
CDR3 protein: CASRRGTGDYTEAFF

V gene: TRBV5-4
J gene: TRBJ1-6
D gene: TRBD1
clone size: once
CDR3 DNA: TGTGCCAGCAGCTCGTCACCGGGACAGACTAATTCACCCCTCCACTTT
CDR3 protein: CASSSSPGQTNSPLHF

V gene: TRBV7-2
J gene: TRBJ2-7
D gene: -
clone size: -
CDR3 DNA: TGTGCCAGCAGCTTGGGCAGGGACTACGAGCAGTACTTC
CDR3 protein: CASSLGRDYEQYF

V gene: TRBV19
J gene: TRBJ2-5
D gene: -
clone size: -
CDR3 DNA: TGTGCCAGTAGTCTATGGCAGGGGATGGAGACCCAGTACTTC
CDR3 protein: CASSLWQGMETQYF

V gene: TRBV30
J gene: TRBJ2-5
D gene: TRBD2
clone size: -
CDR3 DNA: TGTGCCTGGAGCTCAGCGGGAGGGGGTCGGGAGACCCAGTACTTC
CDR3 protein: CAWSSAGGGRETQYF

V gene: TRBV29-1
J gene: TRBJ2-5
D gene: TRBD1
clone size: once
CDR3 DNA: TGCAGCGGGGACAGCCGAGAGACCCAGTACTTC
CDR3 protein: CSGDSRETQYF

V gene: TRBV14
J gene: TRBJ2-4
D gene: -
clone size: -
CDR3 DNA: TGTGCCAGCAGCGACAGATTCGGGGGAAACATTCAGTACTTC
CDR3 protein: CASSDRFGGNIQYF

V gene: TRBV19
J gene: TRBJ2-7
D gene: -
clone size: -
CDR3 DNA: TGTGCCAGTAGTGAGGCGGCCAGCTCCTACGAGCAGTACTTC
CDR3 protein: CASSEAASSYEQYF

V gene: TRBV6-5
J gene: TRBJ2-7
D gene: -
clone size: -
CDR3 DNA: TGTGCCAGCAGTCTGAGGACCCCCGGGGACGAGCAGTACTTC
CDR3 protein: CASSLRTPGDEQYF

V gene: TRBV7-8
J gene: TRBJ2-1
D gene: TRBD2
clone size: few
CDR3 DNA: TGTGCCAGCAGCTTCCGGGGGGAGAAAGACAATGAGCAGTTCTTC
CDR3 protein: CASSFRGEKDNEQFF